Below, 8 T cell receptor beta chains from the same sample are listed, as sequenced in a study of blood T cell repertoires in COVID-19. The table came from immunoSEQ multiplex PCR; TCRdb's copy has only in-frame clones and leaves some out. Among some 50,000 clones listed, about 83% were seen once. Sequences were obtained from peripheral blood. These TCRs come from a man older than 75 in a cohort sampled during active COVID-19.

The chain recombines TRBV7-3 with TRBJ2-3; TRBD2 aligns across 8 bases. Looked up from germline, CDR1 is SGHTA and CDR2 is FQGTGA. After removal of 6 bases from V and 8 bases from J, the junction contained 4 bases not matched to a gene. The CDR3 length is 12 residues. The CDR3 nucleotides are TGTGCCAGCAGTTCCGGGAGGGGTACGCAGTATTTT. Its translation is CASSSGRGTQYF. Drawing the rest from reference TRBV7-3 and TRBJ2-3, the complete variable domain is GAGVSQTPSNKVTEKGKYVELRCDPISGHTALYWYRQSLGQGPEFLIYFQGTGAADDSGLPNDRFFAVRPEGSVSTLKIQRTERGDSAVYLCASSSGRGTQYFGPGTRLTVL.

The chain couples TRBV7-8 to TRBJ1-1, with no clear D. This CDR3 has 14 amino acids. Trimming pared 1 base from V and 1 base from J, leaving 7 bases between. CDR1 is SGHVS and CDR2 is FQNEAQ in the germline V gene. The CDR3 loop reads CASSLVAGNTEAFF. CDR3 DNA: TGTGCCAGCAGCTTAGTTGCAGGGAACACTGAAGCTTTCTTT.

The chain joins TRBV5-4 to TRBJ2-1, with 11 nucleotides matching TRBD2. The CDR3 loop spans 16 amino acids. Losses at the gene ends were 0 bases for V and 9 bases for J; bases not matched to a gene: 8. Germline values: CDR1 SGHNT, CDR2 YYREEE (reference sequence). CDR3 sequence (DNA): TGTGCCAGCAGCTTGGCCATAGCGGGAGGGTCAGGTGAGCAGTTCTTC. The encoded protein is CASSLAIAGGSGEQFF. Filled out from reference TRBV5-4 and TRBJ2-1, the complete variable domain reads ETGVTQSPTHLIKTRGQQVTLRCSSQSGHNTVSWYQQALGQGPQFIFQYYREEENGRGNFPPRFSGLQFPNYSSELNVNALELDDSALYLCASSLAIAGGSGEQFFGPGTRLTVL.

The V gene is TRBV6-2 or TRBV6-3, the J gene TRBJ2-5; 7 bases match TRBD2. The trim removed 2 bases at V and 9 bases at J, leaving 12 bases unmatched. The CDR3 length is 15 residues. Germline-derived CDR1 and CDR2 are MNHEY and SVGEGT. The CDR3 DNA reads as TGTGCCAGCAGTTACCGGAGCGGGAACCCGGGGGCCCAGTACTTC. It encodes CASSYRSGNPGAQYF.

The gene calls are TRBV19 and TRBJ1-2; TRBD1 matches 9 bases. Germline V gives CDR1 LNHDA, CDR2 SQIVND (reference sequence). There are 15 residues in the CDR3. Trimming at V came to 3 bases and at J to 1 base, leaving 3 bases not matched to a gene. The CDR3 reads CASSIADRGNYGYTF. CDR3 DNA sequence: TGTGCCAGTAGTATTGCGGACAGGGGTAACTATGGCTACACCTTC.

The chain carries TRBV5-1 and TRBJ2-2; 8 bases align to TRBD1. Per germline, CDR1 SGHRS and CDR2 YFSETQ. This CDR3 has 16 amino acids. J lost 1 base, V lost 1 base, and 3 bases had no gene match. The CDR3 nucleotides read TGCGCCAGCAGCTTGCTTGGGACAGGGAACACCGGGGAGCTGTTTTTT. Residues: CASSLLGTGNTGELFF.

The chain recombines TRBV5-1 with TRBJ2-7; 12 bases agree with TRBD1. CDR1 is SGHRS and CDR2 is YFSETQ in the germline V gene. The junction had 5 bases not matched to a gene; V was cut back by 4 bases and J by 6 bases. CDR3 length: 14 residues. The DNA for the CDR3 is TGCGCCAGCAGCCCGGGACAGGGGGCTCGCGAGCAGTACTTC. It yields the protein CASSPGQGAREQYF.

A few counts support this clone. The chain employs TRBV20-1 and TRBJ2-5, with 9 bases lining up with TRBD1. CDR1 DFQATT and CDR2 SNEGSKA come from the germline V gene (reference sequence). V dropped 3 bases and J dropped 5; count of bases not matched to a gene: 10. The CDR3 length is 15 residues. CDR3 sequence reads: CSASIRTGVLETQYF. DNA of the CDR3: TGCAGTGCTAGTATACGGACAGGGGTACTGGAGACCCAGTACTTC.